These T cell receptor beta chains were read from a single sample in a study of PD-L1 blockade in urothelial cancer. Some clones are missing from TCRdb's copy, which holds only in-frame ones; the method was immunoSEQ multiplex PCR. This sample has 70,000 or so clones, with 75% to 90% found just once. The material sequenced was PBMCs, taken around atezolizumab (anti-PD-L1) treatment. The receptors were gathered from a man in his 70s with urothelial cancer. Both conserved end residues are trimmed from each CDR3. The order of the fields is V gene, J gene, CDR3 protein.

TRBV7-8	TRBJ2-2	ASTAGVSGELF
TRBV5-6	TRBJ2-3	ASSPYRQGLTDTQY
TRBV19	TRBJ1-2	ASQPAARLYGYT
TRBV13	TRBJ2-5	ASSLTSGRGPTQY
TRBV9	TRBJ1-1	ASSAQGWNTEAF
TRBV29-1	TRBJ2-7	SGQQAHEQY
TRBV18	TRBJ2-1	ASSPRSGIGNEQF
TRBV7-3	TRBJ2-3	ASSASLAGGSDTQY
TRBV7-6	TRBJ2-3	ASSWVRQKEAGGTDTQY
TRBV19	TRBJ2-3	ASRSSGSADTQY
TRBV29-1	TRBJ1-2	SVEDPEGGYT
TRBV19	TRBJ2-5	ASSHRTSGQETQY
TRBV27	TRBJ2-1	ASSSQGLAGGPVYNEQF
TRBV27	TRBJ2-3	ASSRGSSSTDTQY
TRBV7-9	TRBJ2-3	ASSVRGASGRDTQY
TRBV29-1	TRBJ2-1	SVDGRGGNEQF
TRBV7-9	TRBJ1-1	ASSLSVTEAF
TRBV19	TRBJ1-2	ASSIDRGDYGYT
TRBV9	TRBJ1-1	ASSVAGGGNTEAF
TRBV5-5	TRBJ1-2	ASSLGPGNHYGYT
TRBV5-4	TRBJ2-1	ASSAGTVAYNEQF
TRBV28	TRBJ2-3	ASSLSASGTTDTQY
TRBV9	TRBJ2-3	ASSVEGGSGTDTQY
TRBV6-5	TRBJ2-2	ASSYSIAGSGELF
TRBV5-1	TRBJ2-5	ASSPGQGLETQY
TRBV18	TRBJ1-5	ASSPVGTGTNQPQH
TRBV27	TRBJ2-3	ASTTSGRLSDTQY
TRBV2	TRBJ1-4	ASRETVNGEKLF
TRBV10-2	TRBJ2-3	ASRGVTGGTDTQY
TRBV6-5	TRBJ2-1	ASSSQGSHEQF
TRBV9	TRBJ2-3	ASSVGPVTSGEPAPRSTQY
TRBV5-6	TRBJ2-1	ASSLMVGDEQF
TRBV4-1	TRBJ2-1	ASSQGGGSYNEQF